Given below is one T cell receptor beta chain in context. Its antigen remains unknown. Described treatment: approximately nine-day PBMC culture with coronavirus spike peptide pools or control peptides (ViraFEST assay). An unexposed donor provided the CD4+ T cells, which were collected before the COVID-19 pandemic (2011-2018). The sample originates from a study of vaccination and CD4 T cells after COVID-19. Sequence data for DNA of cultured CD4+ T cells were generated by the Oncomine TCR Beta short-read assay. Cultured CD4+ T cells were the source of extracted genomic DNA. TCRdb re-derived calls from the PCR reads in MiXCR, one entry per CDR3 protein. The table lists about 11,000 distinct CDR3 sequences, 40% of them singletons, with about a fifth in the top ten. The clonotype comes from a human donor in good health. Sequenced: CD4+ T cells from blood, cultured in vitro.

Here the CDR3 DNA reads TGTGCCAGCAGCTTTTGGGGTAGCGGGAGTATTACTGAGCAGTTCTTC. This gives the protein CASSFWGSGSITEQFF. The V call is TRBV7-3, the J call TRBJ2-1, with 9 bases identical to TRBD2. Germline assignment: CDR1 SGHTA and CDR2 FQGTGA. The V gene end was trimmed by 3 bases and the J gene end by 9 bases; junction bases not matched to a gene: 12. The CDR3 runs to 16 residues.